The 28 T cell receptor beta chains reported below all come from one sample, sequenced in a study of HIV-infected patients and healthy controls (dated by TCRdb to 2014 to 2015). Since whole blood was used without any cell fractionation, the repertoire reflected all peripheral T cells in unsorted form. Libraries were built with 5' RACE. Sequenced on an Illumina MiSeq. Reverse transcription of approximately 460 ng RNA was performed with SuperScript III using primers directed against the alpha and beta constant regions. Separate alpha and beta chain libraries were made by chain-specific third strand synthesis with multiplexing indices. The public sequencing data were trimmed at Q25 with fastp and processed into clonotypes with MiXCR by TCRdb, which kept only in-frame beta chains. Every distinct CDR3 protein forms one entry, paired with its most common genes and DNA. A total of approximately 9,600 distinct CDR3 sequences appear in this sample, 5.2% of them only once. Roughly 14% of the sample belongs to the ten largest clones.

Sequencing was performed on blood, taken before antiretroviral therapy. Receptor source: an adult with HIV infection.

This chain links TRBV7-6 with TRBJ2-1; 8 nucleotides agree with TRBD1. The CDR3 extends over 14 amino acids. Germline V gives CDR1 SGHVS, CDR2 FNYEAQ. V lost 5 bases to trimming and J lost 5 bases; unmatched junction nucleotides: 5. CDR3 coding DNA: TGTGCCAGCAGCCTCGGACAGGGAGACAATGAGCAGTTCTTC. This translates into CASSLGQGDNEQFF.

This clonotype is categorized as medium-sized. The chain employs TRBV10-3 and TRBJ2-5, with TRBD2 matching over 8 bases. Germline V lookup: CDR1 ENHRY, CDR2 SYGVKD. The CDR3 extends over 15 amino acids. Trimming at V came to 4 bases and at J to 3 bases, leaving 7 bases not matched to a gene. CDR3 bases: TGTGCCATCAGTGGAGATAGCGGGGCTGAAGAGACCCAGTACTTC. Translated, it gives CAISGDSGAEETQYF.

This clonotype is labeled as medium-sized. J is TRBJ2-6 and V is TRBV9, with 8 bases fitting TRBD1. Germline CDR1 is SGDLS and CDR2 is YYNGEE. This CDR3 is built from 20 residues. Unmatched junction bases numbered 14, after V lost 3 bases and J lost 0 bases. The CDR3 nucleotides read TGTGCCAGCAGCGCCCATCAAGCCGGACAGGGCCACTCTGGGGCCAACGTCCTGACTTTC. It encodes CASSAHQAGQGHSGANVLTF.

The chain employs TRBV5-1 and TRBJ2-2; D not certain. Trimming cost V 6 bases and J 6 bases, with 21 bases left between them. Germline assignment: CDR1 SGHRS and CDR2 YFSETQ. The length of the CDR3 is 16 residues. The CDR3 protein is CASTFSSGVGAGELFF. Written as DNA, the CDR3 is TGCGCCAGCACCTTCTCCTCCGGAGTTGGAGCCGGGGAGCTGTTTTTT.

The V and J genes are TRBV19 and TRBJ2-1; D uncertain. CDR3 length equals 12 residues. Germline CDR1 reads LNHDA; CDR2 reads SQIVND (reference sequence). The V gene lost 5 bases and the J gene lost 5 bases, with 7 bases spanning the gap. CDR3 region: CASSYAHNEQFF. CDR3 bases: TGTGCCAGTAGTTATGCACACAATGAGCAGTTCTTC. The entire variable domain, with the rest obtained from reference TRBV19 and TRBJ2-1, is as follows: DGGITQSPKYLFRKEGQNVTLSCEQNLNHDAMYWYRQDPGQGLRLIYYSQIVNDFQKGDIAEGYSVSREKKESFPLTVTSAQKNPTAFYLCASSYAHNEQFFGPGTRLTVL.

The chain carries TRBV20-1 and TRBJ2-1, with D maybe TRBD1 (5 bases). Trimming stripped 6 bases from V and 3 bases from J, with 18 bases between. The CDR3 totals 15 residues. CDR1 is DFQATT, CDR2 SNEGSKA, per germline (reference sequence). The CDR3 region has the DNA TGCAGTGCCACCAGGGTAGAGGTGGTCTACAATGAGCAGTTCTTC. It is translated as CSATRVEVVYNEQFF.

By share, this clonotype ranks as medium-sized. CDR3 bases: TGCGCCAGCAGCCGAGAAAAGATGGGTTACGAGCAGTACTTC. Residues: CASSREKMGYEQYF. The rearrangement uses TRBV4-1 and TRBJ2-7; D not resolved. The CDR3 spans 14 residues. Deletions cut 4 bases from V and 4 bases from J, with 14 bases between. The V gene's germline CDR1 is MGHRA and CDR2 YSYEKL.

This clonotype has a handful of counts. The rearrangement uses TRBV20-1 and TRBJ2-3; a possible D gene is TRBD2 (5 bases). V lost 5 bases to trimming and J lost 0 bases, with 18 bases between them. There are 16 residues in the CDR3. Germline V gene lookup returns CDR1 DFQATT and CDR2 SNEGSKA (reference sequence). The CDR3 DNA is TGCAGTGCTCCCGCCCGACGGGAACGTAGCACAGATACGCAGTATTTT. Translated, it gives CSAPARRERSTDTQYF.

This clonotype is medium-sized in the sample. The chain couples TRBV4-1 to TRBJ2-1; 10 bases match TRBD2. This CDR3 spans 22 amino acids. With 3 bases clipped from V and 1 base from J, the junction kept 21 bases outside the gene matches. In germline, CDR1 is MGHRA, CDR2 YSYEKL. The CDR3 protein is CASSHPEIIAGGYLTSYNEQFF. The CDR3 DNA sequence: TGCGCCAGCAGCCACCCAGAGATTATAGCGGGAGGCTACCTCACTTCCTACAATGAGCAGTTCTTC.

This clonotype counts as medium-sized. The chain is built from TRBV5-4 and TRBJ2-2; D gene unclear. The CDR3 is made up of 14 amino acids. Germline V gene sequence: CDR1 SGHNT, CDR2 YYREEE (reference sequence). V lost 2 bases, J lost 6 bases, and 11 bases lay in between. The CDR3 DNA sequence: TGTGCCAGCAGCTTTATGACGAGCCCCGGGGAGCTGTTTTTT. As protein: CASSFMTSPGELFF.

This clonotype occurred many times. V usage is TRBV5-8 and J usage is TRBJ1-5; the D is unclear. V was pared by 0 bases and J by 6 bases, with 1 base between. The CDR3 length is 11 residues. Germline V gene data show CDR1 as SGHTS and CDR2 as YDEGEE. This chain's CDR3 is CASSLGQPQHF. The CDR3 DNA sequence: TGTGCCAGCAGCTTGGGTCAGCCCCAGCATTTT.

The J gene is TRBJ2-7, the V gene TRBV3-1; the D is unclear. Germline assignment: CDR1 LGHDT and CDR2 YNNKEL (reference sequence). The CDR3 has 14 amino acids. Trimming took off 4 bases at V and 2 bases at J, with 12 bases between the two ends. This CDR3 is CASSPADSTYEQYF. The DNA of the CDR3 is TGTGCCAGCAGCCCTGCGGATTCGACCTACGAGCAGTACTTC.

By share, this clonotype counts as medium-sized. The chain recombines TRBV20-1 with TRBJ2-1; 7 bases line up with TRBD2. V gave up 7 bases and J gave up 0 bases; unmatched junction bases: 0. Germline V gene data show CDR1 as DFQATT and CDR2 as SNEGSKA (reference sequence). The length of the CDR3 is 12 residues. CDR3 residues: CSGTSSYNEQFF. The CDR3 coding sequence is TGCAGTGGGACTAGCTCCTACAATGAGCAGTTCTTC.

At least ten counts were recorded for this clonotype. The chain links TRBV7-2 to TRBJ2-5; D unclear. Germline-derived CDR1 and CDR2 are SGHTA and FQGNSA. Trimming took 4 bases from V and 0 from J, leaving 12 bases between them. This CDR3 is built from 15 residues. This CDR3 is CASSSYGTYQETQYF. CDR3 DNA sequence: TGTGCCAGCAGCTCTTACGGAACGTACCAAGAGACCCAGTACTTC.

This clonotype was found many times. The chain carries TRBV30 and TRBJ2-3; D remains unclear. The germline gives CDR1 GTSNPN, CDR2 SVGIG (reference sequence). The CDR3 consists of 12 residues. V was shortened by 0 bases and J by 6 bases, with 7 bases between the two germline ends. Written as DNA, the CDR3 is TGTGCCTGGAGTGTTGGTGGGGATACGCAGTATTTT. Amino acid sequence: CAWSVGGDTQYF.

This clonotype counts as medium-sized. The chain couples TRBV6-9 to TRBJ2-3, with 10 bases fitting TRBD2. The CDR3 contains 16 residues. V was pared by 4 bases and J by 1 base, with 5 bases of the junction left unmatched. CDR1 is MNHGY, CDR2 SVAAGI, per germline. CDR3: CASSSLAGVGTDTQYF. The CDR3 DNA reads as TGTGCCAGCAGTTCGCTAGCGGGAGTGGGCACAGATACGCAGTATTTT.

This clonotype was counted ten times or more. The rearrangement uses TRBV6-5 and TRBJ2-3; D gene ambiguous. V dropped 4 bases and J dropped 4 bases, with 15 bases sitting between them. CDR1 is MNHEY and CDR2 is SVGAGI in the germline V gene. This CDR3 has 15 residues. The DNA of the CDR3 is TGTGCCAGCAGTTTTACGACTGGCACGGCAGATACGCAGTATTTT. Protein sequence: CASSFTTGTADTQYF.

This clonotype was observed many times. The J gene is TRBJ2-4, the V gene TRBV4-2; TRBD2 might be the D (6 bases). Germline V gene data show CDR1 as LGHNA and CDR2 as YNFKEQ. This CDR3 is built from 14 residues. V shed 5 bases and J shed 9 bases, with 17 bases lying between them. CDR3 residues: CASSVGQGGSIQYF. The CDR3 DNA reads TGTGCCAGCAGCGTGGGGCAGGGAGGAAGCATTCAGTACTTC.

This clonotype is medium-sized. CDR3 amino acids: CASSFTGENTEAFF. CDR3 DNA sequence: TGCGCCAGCAGTTTCACAGGGGAGAACACTGAAGCTTTCTTT. The V call is TRBV5-1, the J call TRBJ1-1, with 7 bases aligning to TRBD1. The CDR3 covers 14 residues. Germline values: CDR1 SGHRS, CDR2 YFSETQ. The V segment lost 5 bases and the J segment 1 base; nucleotides outside the gene matches: 5. Full variable domain (missing parts from reference TRBV5-1 and TRBJ1-1): KAGVTQTPRYLIKTRGQQVTLSCSPISGHRSVSWYQQTPGQGLQFLFEYFSETQRNKGNFPGRFSGRQFSNSRSEMNVSTLELGDSALYLCASSFTGENTEAFFGQGTRLTVV.

Ten or more counts support this clonotype. The J gene is TRBJ2-1, the V gene TRBV5-1, with 7 nucleotides matching TRBD2. CDR1 is SGHRS and CDR2 is YFSETQ in the germline V gene. The CDR3 consists of 17 residues. J was trimmed by 0 bases and V by 0 bases; bases with no gene match: 6. CDR3 amino acids: CASSLGLAPSSYNEQFF. The CDR3, as DNA: TGCGCCAGCAGCTTGGGACTAGCCCCGAGCTCCTACAATGAGCAGTTCTTC.

This clonotype was picked up many times. The rearrangement uses TRBV7-9 and TRBJ2-3; 8 bases line up with TRBD2. The CDR3 extends over 17 amino acids. Germline V lookup: CDR1 SEHNR, CDR2 FQNEAQ (reference sequence). The V segment lost 6 bases and the J segment 3 bases; nucleotides outside the gene matches: 14. CDR3 sequence reads: CASRLGVPAGGTDTQYF. In DNA, the CDR3 is TGTGCCAGCAGGCTTGGGGTTCCCGCGGGAGGTACAGATACGCAGTATTTT.

At least ten counts were recorded for this clonotype. The V gene is TRBV7-2, the J gene TRBJ2-2; D remains ambiguous. CDR1 and CDR2 (germline): SGHTA, FQGNSA. The CDR3 extends over 14 amino acids. V was cut by 5 bases and J by 0 bases, with 7 bases left in between. DNA of the CDR3: TGTGCCAGCAGCGGGGTCACGAACACCGGGGAGCTGTTTTTT. It codes for CASSGVTNTGELFF.

This clonotype was observed many times. The DNA of the CDR3 is TGCGCCAGCAGCTTTCCTGGACTAGCGGACTATTCCAGCTCCTACAATGAGCAGTTCTTC. Encoded protein: CASSFPGLADYSSSYNEQFF. The chain is built from TRBV5-1 and TRBJ2-1, with 10 bases aligning to TRBD2. Trimming cost V 2 bases and J 0 bases; bases outside gene matches: 14. In germline, CDR1 is SGHRS, CDR2 YFSETQ. CDR3 length: 20 amino acids.

The table lists this clonotype with many counts. The V and J genes are TRBV27 and TRBJ2-1, with 10 bases that match TRBD2. Germline loops: CDR1 MNHEY, CDR2 SMNVEV (reference sequence). The junction had 10 bases not matched to a gene; V was cut back by 7 bases and J by 7 bases. The CDR3 is 15 amino acids. The CDR3 DNA is TGTGCCAGCAAGATGAGCCTAGCGGGAGTAAATGAGCAGTTCTTC. Amino acids: CASKMSLAGVNEQFF.

This clonotype was counted many times. This rearrangement joins TRBV7-8 to TRBJ2-4, with 9 nucleotides matching TRBD2. The CDR3 consists of 16 residues. The germline CDR1 and CDR2 sequences are SGHVS and FQNEAQ. After removal of 5 bases from V and 8 bases from J, the junction contained 13 bases not matched to a gene. The CDR3 DNA is TGTGCCAGCAGCCCAGACGGCGGGGGGGCGTGGGACATTCAGTACTTC. Protein: CASSPDGGGAWDIQYF.

This clonotype was picked up many times. V usage is TRBV15 and J usage is TRBJ2-6; D gene uncertain. V was clipped by 1 base and J by 0 bases, with 16 bases between them. This CDR3 is built from 19 residues. The germline gives CDR1 LNHNV, CDR2 YYDKDF (reference sequence). CDR3 region: CATSRGGQLLLSGANVLTF. The CDR3 region has the DNA TGTGCCACCAGCAGAGGTGGCCAACTGCTCCTCTCTGGGGCCAACGTCCTGACTTTC.

This clonotype showed up just a few times. The CDR3 DNA reads as TGTGCAAGTCGGTCATCCCCTAGCGGGAGGGCCGCCGAGCAGTACTTC. Its protein product is CASRSSPSGRAAEQYF. The chain links TRBV12-2 to TRBJ2-7; the table's TRBD2 call for D was not verified on the DNA. TRBV12-2 counts as a pseudogene. This CDR3 contains 16 residues.

In this sample, this clonotype is medium-sized. The chain is built from TRBV5-5 and TRBJ2-1, with 7 bases that match TRBD1. Germline lookup yields CDR1 SGHKS and CDR2 YYEKEE (reference sequence). J lost 2 bases, V lost 6 bases, and 5 bases had no gene match. The length of the CDR3 is 14 residues. CDR3 coding DNA: TGTGCCAGCACCCGCGACAGGGCCTACAATGAGCAGTTCTTC. Protein sequence: CASTRDRAYNEQFF.